These T cell receptor beta chains were read from a single sample in a study of T cell responses to AZD1222 COVID-19 vaccine. Only in-frame clones appear in the TCRdb table, and some are missing; sequencing was by immunoSEQ multiplex PCR. The table shows over 150,000 clones, with about nine tenths occurring only once. Sequencing used peripheral blood, obtained on day 0 of AZD1222 vaccination. The receptors were gathered from an adult in good health. Each CDR3 is given with its conserved first and last residue. D genes are given only for firm matches. Size is stated for part of the rows, as once, few or many counts, or as a class when the clone is expanded.

cdr3_aa	cdr3_nt	d_call	v_call	clone_size	j_call
CASSLRLYNEQFF	TGTGCCAGCAGCTTACGACTTTACAATGAGCAGTTCTTC	.	TRBV11-3	once	TRBJ2-1
CASSIAGGPYEQYF	TGCGCCAGCAGCATAGCGGGAGGACCCTACGAGCAGTACTTC	TRBD2	TRBV4-1	.	TRBJ2-7
CASSQDPVSYNEQFF	TGCGCCAGCAGCCAGGATCCGGTCTCCTACAATGAGCAGTTCTTC	.	TRBV4-1	.	TRBJ2-1
CATSREGGFYGYTF	TGTGCCACCAGCAGAGAAGGAGGCTTCTATGGCTACACCTTC	.	TRBV15	.	TRBJ1-2
CASSQVRGAEAFF	TGTGCCAGCAGCCAAGTGCGAGGGGCTGAAGCTTTCTTT	.	TRBV3-1/TRBV3-2	.	TRBJ1-1
CASSEYGPGGYTF	TGTGCCAGCAGTGAATACGGGCCCGGAGGCTACACCTTC	.	TRBV25-1	.	TRBJ1-2
CASSLSPQQSSYEQYF	TGCGCCAGCAGCCTAAGTCCCCAGCAGTCCTCCTACGAGCAGTACTTC	.	TRBV4-1	.	TRBJ2-7
CASNSYNEQFF	TGTGCCAGCAACTCCTACAATGAGCAGTTCTTC	.	TRBV6-5	.	TRBJ2-1
CASRWGGSNQPQHF	TGTGCCAGTAGATGGGGGGGTTCCAATCAGCCCCAGCATTTT	.	TRBV19	.	TRBJ1-5
CASSRNRQGNEQFF	TGTGCCAGCAGCCGTAACCGACAGGGCAATGAGCAGTTCTTC	TRBD1	TRBV5-8	.	TRBJ2-1
CASSVGSSGTYEQYF	TGTGCCAGCAGCGTAGGGTCTAGCGGAACCTACGAGCAGTACTTC	TRBD2	TRBV9	.	TRBJ2-7
CASSLEASGTTDTQYF	TGCGCCAGCAGCTTGGAGGCTAGCGGAACTACAGATACGCAGTATTTT	TRBD2	TRBV5-1	once	TRBJ2-3
CASSQSARTTGLGVQKLFF	TGCGCCAGCAGTCAAAGCGCCAGGACGACAGGCCTAGGGGTCCAAAAACTGTTTTTT	.	TRBV23-1	.	TRBJ1-4
CASSAGTGYYEQYF	TGTGCCAGCAGTGCCGGGACAGGGTACTACGAGCAGTACTTC	TRBD1	TRBV25-1	.	TRBJ2-7
CASSIDPRMAANTGELFF	TGTGCCAGTAGTATAGACCCTAGGATGGCGGCGAACACCGGGGAGCTGTTTTTT	.	TRBV19	few	TRBJ2-2
CASSYSFQGTYNEQFF	TGTGCCAGCAGTTACTCGTTTCAGGGGACCTACAATGAGCAGTTCTTC	.	TRBV6-5	.	TRBJ2-1
CASSSTGEYYGYTF	TGTGCCAGCAGTTCTACAGGGGAGTACTATGGCTACACCTTC	TRBD1	TRBV28	.	TRBJ1-2
CASTAGTGGERVSYEQYF	TGTGCCAGCACTGCCGGGACAGGGGGGGAGCGGGTCTCCTACGAGCAGTACTTC	TRBD1	TRBV7-9	.	TRBJ2-7
CASSLFGGLGNTIYF	TGTGCCAGCAGCTTGTTTGGGGGGCTTGGAAACACCATATATTTT	.	TRBV5-6	.	TRBJ1-3
CASSLVAGSSYEQYF	TGCGCCAGCAGCCTAGTAGCGGGGAGCTCCTACGAGCAGTACTTC	TRBD2	TRBV4-1	.	TRBJ2-7
CAWSSGPNQPQHF	TGTGCCTGGAGTAGCGGACCCAATCAGCCCCAGCATTTT	.	TRBV30	.	TRBJ1-5
CSATGEMNKNIQYF	TGCAGCGCTACAGGAGAAATGAACAAAAACATTCAGTACTTC	.	TRBV29-1	.	TRBJ2-4
CASTRSAGELFF	TGTGCCAGCACCCGCTCGGCCGGGGAGCTGTTTTTT	.	TRBV9	.	TRBJ2-2
CASSFYEQYF	TGCGCCAGCAGCTTTTACGAGCAGTACTTC	.	TRBV5-1	.	TRBJ2-7
CARDSRMNTEAFF	TGTGCCCGCGACAGCAGGATGAACACTGAAGCTTTCTTT	.	TRBV30	.	TRBJ1-1
CASSETGDYGYTF	TGTGCCAGCAGTGAAACAGGGGACTATGGCTACACCTTC	TRBD1	TRBV6-1	.	TRBJ1-2
CASSLHGGNEKLFF	TGTGCCAGCAGTTTACATGGGGGGAACGAAAAACTGTTTTTT	.	TRBV28	.	TRBJ1-4
CASSPGTSGRRGYNEQFF	TGTGCCAGCAGCCCTGGGACTAGCGGGAGAAGGGGCTACAATGAGCAGTTCTTC	TRBD2	TRBV7-2	.	TRBJ2-1
CSVEGGVNQPQHF	TGCAGCGTTGAAGGAGGGGTCAATCAGCCCCAGCATTTT	.	TRBV29-1	.	TRBJ1-5
CASSLLSLSTDTQYF	TGTGCCAGCTCACTCCTGTCTCTGAGCACAGATACGCAGTATTTT	.	TRBV18	.	TRBJ2-3